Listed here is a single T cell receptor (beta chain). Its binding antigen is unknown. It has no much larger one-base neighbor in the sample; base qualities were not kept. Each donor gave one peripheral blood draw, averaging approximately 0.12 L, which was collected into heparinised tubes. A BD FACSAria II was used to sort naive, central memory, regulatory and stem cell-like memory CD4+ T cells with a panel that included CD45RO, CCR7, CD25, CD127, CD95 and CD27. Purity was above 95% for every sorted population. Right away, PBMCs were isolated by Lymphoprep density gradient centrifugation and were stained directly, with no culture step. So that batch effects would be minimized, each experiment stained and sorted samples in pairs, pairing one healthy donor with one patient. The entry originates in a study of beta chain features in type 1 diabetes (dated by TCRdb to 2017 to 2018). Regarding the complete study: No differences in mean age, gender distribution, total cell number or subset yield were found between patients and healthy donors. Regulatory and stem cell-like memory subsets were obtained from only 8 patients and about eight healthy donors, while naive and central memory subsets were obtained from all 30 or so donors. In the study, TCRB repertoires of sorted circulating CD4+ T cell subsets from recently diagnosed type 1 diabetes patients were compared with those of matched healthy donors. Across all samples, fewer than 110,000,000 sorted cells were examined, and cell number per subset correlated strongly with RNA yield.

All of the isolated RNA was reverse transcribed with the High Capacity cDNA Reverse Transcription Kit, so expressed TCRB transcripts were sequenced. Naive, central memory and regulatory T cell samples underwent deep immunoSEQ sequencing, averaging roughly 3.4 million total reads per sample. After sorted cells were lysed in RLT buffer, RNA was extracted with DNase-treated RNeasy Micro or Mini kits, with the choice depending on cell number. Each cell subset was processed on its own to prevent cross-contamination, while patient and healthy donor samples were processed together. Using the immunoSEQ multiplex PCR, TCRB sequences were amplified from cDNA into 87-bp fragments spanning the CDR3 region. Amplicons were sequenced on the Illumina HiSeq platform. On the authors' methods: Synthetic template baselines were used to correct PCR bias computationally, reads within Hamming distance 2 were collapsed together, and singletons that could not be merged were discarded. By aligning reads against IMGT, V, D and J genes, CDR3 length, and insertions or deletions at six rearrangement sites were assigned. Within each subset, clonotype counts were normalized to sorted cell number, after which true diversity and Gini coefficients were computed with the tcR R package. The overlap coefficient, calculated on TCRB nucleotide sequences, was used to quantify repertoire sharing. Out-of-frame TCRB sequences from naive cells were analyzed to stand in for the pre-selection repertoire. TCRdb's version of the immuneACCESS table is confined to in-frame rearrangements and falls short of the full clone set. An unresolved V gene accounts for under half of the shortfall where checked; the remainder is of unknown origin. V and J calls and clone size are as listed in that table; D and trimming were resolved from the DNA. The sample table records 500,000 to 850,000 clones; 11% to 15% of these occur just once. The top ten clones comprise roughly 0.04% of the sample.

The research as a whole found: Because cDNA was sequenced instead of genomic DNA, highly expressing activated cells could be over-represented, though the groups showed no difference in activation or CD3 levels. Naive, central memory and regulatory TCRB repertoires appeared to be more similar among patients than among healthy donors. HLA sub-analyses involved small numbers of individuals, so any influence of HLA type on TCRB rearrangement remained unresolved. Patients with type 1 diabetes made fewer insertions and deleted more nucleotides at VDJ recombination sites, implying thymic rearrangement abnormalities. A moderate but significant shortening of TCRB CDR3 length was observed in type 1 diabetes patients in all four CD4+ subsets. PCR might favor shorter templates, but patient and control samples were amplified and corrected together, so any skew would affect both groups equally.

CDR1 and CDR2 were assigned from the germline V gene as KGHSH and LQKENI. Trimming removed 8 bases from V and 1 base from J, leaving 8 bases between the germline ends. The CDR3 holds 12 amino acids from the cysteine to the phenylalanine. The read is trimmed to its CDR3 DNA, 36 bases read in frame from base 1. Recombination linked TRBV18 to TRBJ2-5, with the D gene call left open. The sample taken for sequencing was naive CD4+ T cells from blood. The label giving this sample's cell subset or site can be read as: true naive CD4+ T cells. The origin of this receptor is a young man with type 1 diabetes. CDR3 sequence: CASGKFQETQYF. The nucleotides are TGTGCCAGCGGCAAATTCCAAGAGACCCAGTACTTC.